The rows below give T cell receptor beta chains drawn from one sample of a study of spatial heterogeneity in lung cancer. Each CDR3 protein gets one entry after TCRdb re-called the 5' RACE reads with MiXCR. The sample holds approximately 82,000 distinct CDR3 sequences, roughly 12% seen once. Sequences were derived from PBMCs, sampled at surgery. The receptors were gathered from a male donor with early-stage non-small cell lung cancer. The CDR3 runs from the conserved cysteine through the conserved F or W. Each record gives: D gene, V gene, J gene, clone size, CDR3 protein, CDR3 DNA. A D gene is named only where the DNA matches it firmly. Not every row has a clone size; where given, it reads once, few, many or a size class.

TRBD2,TRBV5-1,TRBJ2-1,few,CASSFGLSGSPYNEQFF,TGCGCCAGCAGCTTCGGACTTAGCGGGAGCCCTTACAATGAGCAGTTCTTC
TRBD1,TRBV3-1,TRBJ2-3,few,CASSGTGTDTQYF,TGTGCCAGCTCTGGGACAGGGACGGATACGCAGTATTTT
NA,TRBV7-9,TRBJ1-4,many,CASSSSLGEEKLFF,TGTGCCAGCAGCTCCTCTCTAGGGGAGGAAAAACTGTTTTTT
NA,TRBV11-2,TRBJ2-3,few,CASSLDGGPDTQYF,TGTGCCAGCAGCTTAGATGGGGGGCCAGATACGCAGTATTTT
NA,TRBV7-2,TRBJ1-5,few,CASSSDRFNQPQHF,TGTGCCAGCAGCTCGGACAGATTTAATCAGCCCCAGCATTTT
NA,TRBV6-6,TRBJ1-5,many,CASSYGGSQPQHF,TGTGCCAGCAGTTATGGGGGGAGTCAGCCCCAGCATTTT
NA,TRBV29-1,TRBJ2-7,NA,CSAQDITYEQYF,TGCAGCGCCCAGGACATTACCTACGAGCAGTACTTC
NA,TRBV5-1,TRBJ1-2,many,CASSPDSYGYTF,TGCGCCAGCAGCCCGGACAGCTATGGCTACACCTTC
NA,TRBV19,TRBJ1-5,few,CASSITGTVNNQPQHF,TGTGCCAGTAGTATCACCGGGACGGTCAACAATCAGCCCCAGCATTTT
TRBD2,TRBV11-2,TRBJ2-7,few,CASSPGRASIYEQYF,TGTGCCAGCAGCCCTGGGAGGGCTTCAATCTACGAGCAGTACTTC
NA,TRBV19,TRBJ2-7,NA,CASSIAGPKEYEQYF,TGTGCCAGTAGTATAGCGGGACCCAAGGAGTACGAGCAGTACTTC
TRBD1,TRBV15,TRBJ2-3,NA,CATSRGTGATDTQYF,TGTGCCACCAGCAGAGGGACAGGAGCCACAGATACGCAGTATTTT
TRBD2,TRBV18,TRBJ2-2,few,CASSPPASGRRSGELFF,TGTGCCAGCTCACCACCGGCTAGCGGGAGAAGGAGCGGGGAGCTGTTTTTT
TRBD1,TRBV4-1,TRBJ1-5,few,CASSPDRADQPQHF,TGCGCCAGCAGCCCTGACAGGGCGGATCAGCCCCAGCATTTT
TRBD2,TRBV5-1,TRBJ2-7,few,CASSLRTGGGYEQYF,TGCGCCAGCAGCTTGCGGACGGGAGGTGGGTACGAGCAGTACTTC
TRBD1,TRBV5-1,TRBJ2-1,few,CASSLEGTGYNEQFF,TGCGCCAGCAGCTTGGAGGGGACAGGATACAATGAGCAGTTCTTC
TRBD2,TRBV20-1,TRBJ2-3,many,CSALGLAGGADTQYF,TGCAGTGCTCTGGGACTAGCGGGAGGAGCAGATACGCAGTATTTT
NA,TRBV23-1,TRBJ2-1,NA,CASSPRRTQLPNEQFF,TGCGCCAGCAGCCCACGACGGACACAGCTACCCAATGAGCAGTTCTTC
NA,TRBV7-9,TRBJ2-1,NA,CASSLPGDSYNEQFF,TGTGCCAGCAGCTTGCCAGGTGACTCCTACAATGAGCAGTTCTTC
NA,TRBV24-1,TRBJ1-4,NA,CATSDLPGEATIRNEKLFF,TGTGCCACCAGTGATTTGCCAGGGGAAGCTACAATTCGTAATGAAAAACTGTTTTTT
NA,TRBV3-1,TRBJ2-7,few,CASSPTEVQGYEQYF,TGTGCCAGCAGCCCGACGGAGGTCCAGGGGTACGAGCAGTACTTC
NA,TRBV12-3/TRBV12-4,TRBJ2-3,many,CASSGPEWWGTTDTQYF,TGTGCCAGCAGCGGTCCGGAGTGGTGGGGGACCACAGATACGCAGTATTTT
NA,TRBV3-1,TRBJ2-3,few,CASSQEYYSSTDTQYF,TGTGCCAGCAGCCAAGAGTACTATTCCTCCACAGATACGCAGTATTTT
TRBD1,TRBV5-1,TRBJ2-1,NA,CASSLSRQGAEQFF,TGCGCCAGCAGCTTATCCAGACAGGGGGCTGAGCAGTTCTTC
NA,TRBV27,TRBJ1-1,few,CASSYRAVNTEAFF,TGTGCCAGCAGTTACAGGGCCGTGAACACTGAAGCTTTCTTT
NA,TRBV5-1,TRBJ2-2,few,CASRVLGLNTGELFF,TGCGCCAGCAGGGTCCTGGGTCTGAACACCGGGGAGCTGTTTTTT
NA,TRBV29-1,TRBJ2-5,few,CSVEAGRGSEGTQYF,TGCAGCGTTGAAGCCGGCCGGGGGTCAGAGGGGACCCAGTACTTC
NA,TRBV11-2,TRBJ1-3,few,CATQTGYGNTIYF,TGTGCCACCCAGACAGGATATGGAAACACCATATATTTT
NA,TRBV5-6,TRBJ2-5,few,CASSSRHWNGETQYF,TGTGCCAGCAGCTCCAGACACTGGAACGGAGAGACCCAGTACTTC
TRBD1,TRBV3-1,TRBJ2-7,few,CASSQGTGTYEQYF,TGTGCCAGCAGCCAAGGGACAGGGACCTACGAGCAGTACTTC
NA,TRBV28,TRBJ1-1,many,CASAALGEGAFF,TGTGCCAGCGCTGCCCTTGGGGAGGGGGCTTTCTTT
NA,TRBV7-2,TRBJ1-3,NA,CASSSKQGYTIYF,TGTGCCAGCAGCTCAAAGCAGGGATACACCATATATTTT
TRBD1,TRBV20-1,TRBJ2-2,many,CSALNDRVGELFF,TGCAGTGCTTTAAACGACAGGGTCGGGGAGCTGTTTTTT
NA,TRBV12-3/TRBV12-4,TRBJ2-2,many,CASSFDRKTGELFF,TGTGCCAGCAGTTTCGACAGGAAGACCGGGGAGCTGTTTTTT
NA,TRBV6-1,TRBJ2-7,NA,CASSERQISEQYF,TGTGCCAGCAGTGAACGACAGATTTCCGAGCAGTACTTC
TRBD1,TRBV20-1,TRBJ1-1,NA,CSARVFRGRGSTEAFF,TGCAGTGCTAGAGTCTTCAGGGGGAGGGGCAGCACTGAAGCTTTCTTT
NA,TRBV5-5,TRBJ2-7,NA,CASSLVQGSYEQYF,TGTGCCAGCAGCTTGGTACAGGGCTCCTACGAGCAGTACTTC
TRBD2,TRBV5-1,TRBJ2-5,NA,CASSWEGLRETQYF,TGCGCCAGCAGCTGGGAGGGCCTAAGAGAGACCCAGTACTTC
NA,TRBV10-2,TRBJ2-1,NA,CARGTGQSLNEQFF,TGCGCCAGGGGGACGGGACAATCTTTGAATGAGCAGTTCTTC
NA,TRBV2,TRBJ1-5,few,CASSPIPFDRNSNQPQHF,TGTGCCAGCAGTCCTATACCGTTTGACAGAAATAGCAATCAGCCCCAGCATTTT
NA,TRBV7-9,TRBJ1-3,NA,CASSLVALSSGNTIYF,TGTGCCAGCAGCTTAGTGGCATTGAGCTCTGGAAACACCATATATTTT
NA,TRBV9,TRBJ2-1,medium-sized,CASSVAFRGGGNEQFF,TGTGCCAGCAGCGTAGCGTTCCGCGGAGGTGGCAATGAGCAGTTCTTC
TRBD1,TRBV3-1,TRBJ1-5,NA,CASSQTGSNQPQHF,TGTGCCAGCAGCCAGACAGGGTCCAATCAGCCCCAGCATTTT
TRBD2,TRBV3-1,TRBJ2-1,few,CASSQEITGGRPYNEQFF,TGTGCCAGCAGCCAAGAGATTACGGGAGGGCGACCCTACAATGAGCAGTTCTTC
TRBD1,TRBV5-1,TRBJ1-2,few,CASGRDRVSDGYTF,TGCGCCAGCGGCCGGGACAGGGTCAGTGATGGCTACACCTTC
TRBD2,TRBV7-2,TRBJ2-3,few,CASSSRGGRAPDTQYF,TGTGCCAGCAGCTCACGGGGCGGGAGGGCCCCAGATACGCAGTATTTT
TRBD1,TRBV6-5,TRBJ1-2,NA,CASRETGALYGYTF,TGTGCCAGCAGGGAGACAGGGGCCCTCTATGGCTACACCTTC
NA,TRBV5-5,TRBJ2-5,NA,CASSWALTGETQYF,TGTGCCAGCAGCTGGGCGTTGACGGGAGAGACCCAGTACTTC
TRBD2,TRBV20-1,TRBJ2-5,few,CSAFPGGSALRVETQYF,TGCAGTGCCTTCCCGGGGGGTAGCGCCTTAAGGGTGGAGACCCAGTACTTC
NA,TRBV13,TRBJ1-1,NA,CASSSPRSGETEAFF,TGTGCCAGCAGCTCGCCCCGATCGGGAGAAACTGAAGCTTTCTTT
NA,TRBV20-1,TRBJ1-2,many,CSASGNGYTF,TGCAGTGCTTCAGGGAACGGCTACACCTTC
NA,TRBV18,TRBJ2-5,few,CASSLGTEETQYF,TGTGCCAGCTCACTAGGGACGGAAGAGACCCAGTACTTC
NA,TRBV10-3,TRBJ1-1,few,CAISESVRNTEAFF,TGTGCCATCAGTGAGTCAGTACGGAACACTGAAGCTTTCTTT
TRBD1,TRBV29-1,TRBJ2-5,NA,CSAVKTGGYQETQYF,TGCAGCGCCGTGAAAACAGGGGGGTACCAAGAGACCCAGTACTTC
TRBD1,TRBV7-2,TRBJ1-2,few,CASSLQTGIYGYTF,TGTGCCAGCAGCTTACAGACAGGGATCTATGGCTACACCTTC
NA,TRBV24-1,TRBJ2-2,few,CATARGTGELFF,TGTGCCACCGCCAGGGGCACCGGGGAGCTGTTTTTT
NA,TRBV10-3,TRBJ1-1,NA,CATTGPGTANTEAFF,TGTGCCACCACGGGCCCAGGTACTGCGAACACTGAAGCTTTCTTT
NA,TRBV5-4,TRBJ1-1,NA,CASSLKGNVNTEAFF,TGTGCCAGCAGCTTGAAAGGGAACGTGAACACTGAAGCTTTCTTT
TRBD2,TRBV12-3/TRBV12-4,TRBJ2-7,few,CASSPGLAGSSYEQYF,TGTGCCAGCAGCCCGGGACTAGCGGGTAGCTCCTACGAGCAGTACTTC